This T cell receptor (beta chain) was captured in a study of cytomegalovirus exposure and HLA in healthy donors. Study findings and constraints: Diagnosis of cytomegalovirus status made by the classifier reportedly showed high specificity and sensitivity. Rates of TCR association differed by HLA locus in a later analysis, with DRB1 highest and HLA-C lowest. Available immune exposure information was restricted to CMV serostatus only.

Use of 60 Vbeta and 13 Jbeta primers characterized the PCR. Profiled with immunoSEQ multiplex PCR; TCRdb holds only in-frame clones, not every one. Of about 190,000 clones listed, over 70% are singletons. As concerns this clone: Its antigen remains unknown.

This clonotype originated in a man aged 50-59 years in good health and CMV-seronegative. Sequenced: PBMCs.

The CDR3 loop reads CASSLEPGKTQYF. In DNA, the CDR3 is TGCGCCAGCAGCCTGGAACCAGGAAAGACCCAGTACTTC. The chain recombines TRBV5-1 with TRBJ2-5; the D is unclear. V dropped 4 bases and J dropped 6 bases, with 13 bases sitting between them. The CDR3 runs 13 residues. The germline V gene encodes CDR1 SGHRS and CDR2 YFSETQ.